This T cell receptor beta chain came from a study of cytomegalovirus exposure and HLA in healthy donors. Study-level findings and limits: Available immune exposure information was restricted to CMV serostatus only. A previous analysis found most TCR beta V segments productive roughly 87% or roughly 30% of the time.

Primers for the PCR totalled 60 Vbeta and 13 Jbeta. Here immunoSEQ multiplex PCR was the method, and the copy in TCRdb shows in-frame clones only, minus some. The sample has approximately 98,000 clones, approximately 72% seen once; the top ten hold approximately 11%. It was healthy bone marrow donors who served as donors. Concerning this clone itself: Antigen: not known.

The CDR3 covers 14 residues. The germline V gene encodes CDR1 SGDLS and CDR2 YYNGEE. The V and J ends lost 4 bases and 4 bases, in that order; junction bases with no gene match: 4. Material: PBMCs. The source of this sequence is a man younger than 35 in good health and CMV-seropositive. This rearrangement joins TRBV9 to TRBJ2-3; 9 bases line up with TRBD1. The CDR3 spells CASSPGQGPDTQYF. For the CDR3, the DNA is TGTGCCAGCAGCCCGGGACAGGGCCCAGATACGCAGTATTTT.